This T cell receptor (beta chain) was captured in a study of T-cell reconstitution after alpha-beta-depleted transplantation in children. Ten or more counts support this clonotype. Germline CDR1 reads KGHDR; CDR2 reads SFDVKD. The germline V and J ends were trimmed by 3 bases and 0 bases, with 12 bases remaining between them. The CDR3 length is 16 residues. The TCRbeta library incorporated unique molecular identifiers. TCRdb reprocessed the PCR reads with MiXCR, giving one entry per CDR3 protein. Of 200,000 to 300,000 distinct CDR3 sequences in the sample, approximately 12% were seen once. The genes are TRBV24-1 and TRBJ2-3, with D perhaps TRBD2 (5 bases). The sequenced sample was PBMCs from the stem cell graft donor, obtained from the stem cell graft. The TCR comes from a human donor who donated a stem cell graft to a child with acute lymphoblastic leukemia. As DNA, the CDR3 is TGTGCCACCAGTGATAGAAGCGGAACTAGCACAGATACGCAGTATTTT. This gives the protein CATSDRSGTSTDTQYF.